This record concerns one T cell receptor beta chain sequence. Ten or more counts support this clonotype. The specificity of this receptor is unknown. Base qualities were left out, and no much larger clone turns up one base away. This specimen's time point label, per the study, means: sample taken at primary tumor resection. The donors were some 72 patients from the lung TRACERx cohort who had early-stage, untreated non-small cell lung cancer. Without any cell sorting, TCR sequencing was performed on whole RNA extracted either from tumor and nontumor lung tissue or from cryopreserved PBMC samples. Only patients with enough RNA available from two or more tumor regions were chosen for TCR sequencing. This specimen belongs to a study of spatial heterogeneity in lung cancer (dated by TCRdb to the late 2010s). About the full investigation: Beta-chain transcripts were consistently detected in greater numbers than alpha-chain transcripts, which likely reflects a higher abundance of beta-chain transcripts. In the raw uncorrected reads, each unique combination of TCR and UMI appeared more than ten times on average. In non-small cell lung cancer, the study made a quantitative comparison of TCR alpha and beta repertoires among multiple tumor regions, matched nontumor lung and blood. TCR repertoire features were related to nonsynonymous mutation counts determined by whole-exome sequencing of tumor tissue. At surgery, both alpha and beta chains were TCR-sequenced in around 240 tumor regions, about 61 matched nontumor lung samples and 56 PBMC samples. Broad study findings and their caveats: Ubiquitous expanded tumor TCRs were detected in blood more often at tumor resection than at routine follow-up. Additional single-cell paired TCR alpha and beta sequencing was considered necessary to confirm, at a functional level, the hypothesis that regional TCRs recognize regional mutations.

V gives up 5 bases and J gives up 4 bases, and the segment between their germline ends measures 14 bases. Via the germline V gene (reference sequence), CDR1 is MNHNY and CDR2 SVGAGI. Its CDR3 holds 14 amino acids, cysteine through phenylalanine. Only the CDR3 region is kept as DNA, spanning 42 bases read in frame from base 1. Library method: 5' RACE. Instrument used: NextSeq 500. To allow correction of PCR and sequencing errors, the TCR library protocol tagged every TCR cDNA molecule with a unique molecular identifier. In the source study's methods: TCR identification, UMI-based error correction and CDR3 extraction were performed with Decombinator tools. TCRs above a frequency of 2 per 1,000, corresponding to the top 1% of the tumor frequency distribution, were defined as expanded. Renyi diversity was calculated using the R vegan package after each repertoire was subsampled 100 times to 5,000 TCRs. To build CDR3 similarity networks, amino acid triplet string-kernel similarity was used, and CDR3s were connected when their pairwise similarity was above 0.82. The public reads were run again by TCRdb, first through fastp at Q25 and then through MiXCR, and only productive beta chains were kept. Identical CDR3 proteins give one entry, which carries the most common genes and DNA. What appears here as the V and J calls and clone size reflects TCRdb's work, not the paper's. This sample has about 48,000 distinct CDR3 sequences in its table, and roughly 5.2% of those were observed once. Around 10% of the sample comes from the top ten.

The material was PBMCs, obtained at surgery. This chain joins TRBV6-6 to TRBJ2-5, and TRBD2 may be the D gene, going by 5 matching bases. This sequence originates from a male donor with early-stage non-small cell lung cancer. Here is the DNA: TGTGCCAGCAGTCCCGAGACTATGTCAGAGACCCAGTACTTC. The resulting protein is CASSPETMSETQYF.